This T cell receptor (beta chain) was identified in a study of T-cell memory formation after mild COVID-19. TCRdb re-called the 5' RACE reads through MiXCR, storing one row per CDR3 protein. The sample gives roughly 190,000 distinct CDR3 sequences, around 18% of which show up once; 2.4% is in the top ten. This CDR3 has 13 residues. Germline-derived CDR1 and CDR2 are SGHTA and FQGNSA. V was cut by 1 base and J by 4 bases, with 6 bases left in between. The V and J genes are TRBV7-2 and TRBJ2-3; D remains ambiguous. Material for sequencing was PBMCs or a T cell subset sorted from them (not recorded which). The TCR was taken from an adult woman who had mild COVID-19 (a few samples of this study predate the infection). Cell type and time point are not known. CDR3: CASSLGFSDTQYF. In nucleotides, the CDR3 is TGTGCCAGCAGCTTAGGGTTCTCAGATACGCAGTATTTT.